This T cell receptor (beta chain) was recovered during a study of OX40 agonist ivuxolimab in advanced cancers. Findings of the study overall: Also present in some nonresponders was a low level of normalized T-cell clonal expansion. Researchers report that CD8+ T cells had, on average, more expanded clones than CD4+.

Profiling relied on immunoSEQ multiplex PCR, and the TCRdb table lists in-frame clones only, not all of them. The sample records some 97,000 clones, approximately 89% being singletons. On this clone itself: No antigen is known for it.

CDR1 and CDR2 (germline): MNHNY, SVGAGI (reference sequence). V was clipped by 2 bases and J by 5 bases, with 9 bases between them. The CDR3 loop spans 13 amino acids. The rearrangement uses TRBV6-6 and TRBJ1-2; D may be TRBD1 (5 bases). The receptor comes from an adult with an advanced solid tumor such as melanoma, head and neck, liver or kidney cancer. The sample was CD4+ or CD8+ T cells sorted from blood, taken in a trial of the OX40 agonist ivuxolimab. CDR3 coding DNA: TGTGCCAGCAGTTACCGAGACAGTTATGGCTACACCTTC. Translating it yields CASSYRDSYGYTF.